These 22 T cell receptor beta chains share one sample of origin, sequenced in a study of blood T cell repertoires in COVID-19. Sequencing used immunoSEQ multiplex PCR; TCRdb keeps in-frame clones, though not all of them. The sample lists roughly 50,000 clones; less than 95% were seen once. The material sequenced was peripheral blood. The receptor source for this set is a middle-aged woman with active COVID-19.

This rearrangement joins TRBV12-3 or TRBV12-4 to TRBJ2-7; 9 bases are shared with TRBD2. The CDR3 totals 13 residues. V dropped 5 bases and J dropped 5; count of bases not matched to a gene: 4. DNA for the CDR3: TGTGCCAGCAGTGGAGCGGGGGGTGACGAGCAGTACTTC. Amino acid sequence: CASSGAGGDEQYF.

The CDR3: CASSFGQRNYGYTF. CDR3 DNA sequence: TGTGCCAGCAGCTTCGGACAGAGGAACTATGGCTACACCTTC. The V gene is TRBV11-3, the J gene TRBJ1-2; D perhaps matches TRBD1 (6 bases). V shed 3 bases and J shed 2 bases, with 10 bases lying between them. Per germline, CDR1 SGHNT and CDR2 YENEEA. The CDR3 is 14 amino acids.

V gene TRBV7-9 combines with J gene TRBJ1-5, with a tentative D call TRBD1 (5 bases). V lost 6 bases to trimming and J lost 7 bases, with 13 bases between them. The CDR3 runs 13 residues. Germline V lookup: CDR1 SEHNR, CDR2 FQNEAQ (reference sequence). CDR3 in DNA: TGTGCCAGCAGGTCAGGGAACGGGCAGCCCCAGCATTTT. Protein product: CASRSGNGQPQHF.

The chain couples TRBV6-5 to TRBJ1-1; D remains ambiguous. Germline V CDR1 and CDR2: MNHEY, SVGAGI. The CDR3 runs 13 residues. Trimming took off 4 bases at V and 5 bases at J, with 11 bases between the two ends. The CDR3 sequence is CASSLSQKTEAFF. For the CDR3, the DNA is TGTGCCAGCAGTTTATCACAGAAAACTGAAGCTTTCTTT.

For this clone: Other DNA sequences in this sample translate to the same CDR3. This chain links TRBV12-3 or TRBV12-4 with TRBJ2-5; 8 bases align to TRBD2. Unmatched junction bases numbered 4, after V lost 6 bases and J lost 4 bases. The CDR3 runs to 13 residues. The CDR3 is CASSLGLGETQYF. CDR3 sequence (DNA): TGTGCCAGCAGCCTGGGACTAGGAGAGACCCAGTACTTC.

The chain is built from TRBV27 and TRBJ2-2, with D maybe TRBD1 (6 bases). CDR1 and CDR2 (germline): MNHEY, SMNVEV (reference sequence). V was clipped by 3 bases and J by 13 bases, with 15 bases between them. This CDR3 has 13 residues. CDR3 amino acids: CASSFRDMRWLFF. CDR3 in DNA: TGTGCCAGCAGTTTTAGGGACATGAGGTGGCTGTTTTTT.

The chain uses TRBV6-2 or TRBV6-3 and TRBJ2-2, with D hard to call. This CDR3 spans 14 amino acids. Germline CDR1 reads MNHEY; CDR2 reads SVGEGT. The V gene lost 0 bases and the J gene lost 5 bases, with 7 bases spanning the gap. CDR3 residues: CASSYSYGTGELFF. CDR3 sequence (DNA): TGTGCCAGCAGTTACTCGTACGGGACCGGGGAGCTGTTTTTT.

V and J are TRBV15 and TRBJ1-1, with D unresolved. The CDR3 extends over 13 amino acids. Per germline, CDR1 LNHNV and CDR2 YYDKDF (reference sequence). With 0 bases removed from V and 7 bases from J, the gap between germline ends came to 9 bases. CDR3 in DNA: TGTGCCACCAGCAGAGATCTGAGGAATGAAGCTTTCTTT. Its protein is CATSRDLRNEAFF.

About this clone itself: The junction does not match germline at one end; this may be a read error. The CDR3 sequence is CASSIGRTGGFTF. Here the CDR3 DNA reads TGTGCCAGTAGTATCGGGCGGACAGGGGGCTTCACCTTC. The gene calls are TRBV19 and TRBJ1-2, with 11 nucleotides matching TRBD1. This CDR3 has 13 amino acids. Germline V gene data show CDR1 as LNHDA and CDR2 as SQIVND (reference sequence).

This chain joins TRBV5-1 and TRBJ2-4, with 7 bases that match TRBD1. The germline gives CDR1 SGHRS, CDR2 YFSETQ. This CDR3 has 16 amino acids. V lost 4 bases and J lost 4; bases outside the gene matches: 11. The CDR3 loop is CASSKYHRGDKNIQYF. The DNA for the CDR3 is TGCGCCAGCAGCAAATATCACAGGGGCGATAAAAACATTCAGTACTTC.

The chain couples TRBV6-5 to TRBJ2-5; 10 bases are shared with TRBD2. V gave up 6 bases and J gave up 0 bases; unmatched junction bases: 4. This CDR3 has 15 amino acids. Germline V lookup: CDR1 MNHEY, CDR2 SVGAGI. The CDR3 DNA sequence: TGTGCCAGCAGAGGAGCGGGGGGGTACCAAGAGACCCAGTACTTC. It yields the protein CASRGAGGYQETQYF.

This clone was observed a handful of times. J is TRBJ2-1 and V is TRBV2; 7 bases match TRBD1. The V gene's germline CDR1 is SNHLY and CDR2 FYNNEI. This CDR3 contains 16 residues. Unmatched junction bases numbered 15, after V lost 6 bases and J lost 7 bases. CDR3 sequence: CASSDTRTGAQNEQFF. Here the CDR3 DNA reads TGTGCCAGCAGCGACACCAGGACAGGTGCGCAAAATGAGCAGTTCTTC.

V usage is TRBV18 and J usage is TRBJ1-5; 7 bases match TRBD1. Germline V gives CDR1 KGHSH, CDR2 LQKENI. V shed 1 base and J 7 bases; nucleotides not matched to a gene: 10. This CDR3 has 16 residues. This CDR3 is CASSPRAGGAEQPQHF. DNA for the CDR3: TGTGCCAGCTCACCACGGGCAGGGGGAGCGGAACAGCCCCAGCATTTT.

V is TRBV24-1 and J is TRBJ2-5; 9 bases line up with TRBD1. Per the germline V gene, CDR1 is KGHDR and CDR2 is SFDVKD. With V trimmed by 4 bases and J by 2 bases, 4 bases remained unmatched. This CDR3 region has 15 residues. CDR3 DNA sequence: TGTGCCACCAGTGAGATGACAGGGGGTCAAGAGACCCAGTACTTC. Translated: CATSEMTGGQETQYF.

This rearrangement joins TRBV7-2 to TRBJ2-5, with D hard to call. Germline CDR1 and CDR2: SGHTA and FQGNSA. The CDR3 consists of 13 residues. V dropped 1 base and J dropped 5 bases, with 8 bases sitting between them. CDR3 coding DNA: TGTGCCAGCAGCTTAGTTGTCCGGGAGACCCAGTACTTC. Protein product: CASSLVVRETQYF.

The chain joins TRBV6-5 to TRBJ1-1; maybe TRBD1 (6 bases). CDR1 MNHEY and CDR2 SVGAGI come from the germline V gene. There are 14 residues in the CDR3. V was clipped by 0 bases and J by 10 bases, with 15 bases between them. In nucleotides, the CDR3 is TGTGCCAGCAGTTACTCGAGCGGGGGGCGGGTAGCTTTCTTT. Protein sequence: CASSYSSGGRVAFF.

The V gene is TRBV11-1, the J gene TRBJ2-7; D is possibly TRBD1 (6 bases). The CDR3 extends over 13 amino acids. With 3 bases removed from V and 3 bases from J, the gap between germline ends came to 9 bases. The germline V gene encodes CDR1 SGHAT and CDR2 FQDESV (reference sequence). The chain's CDR3 is CASSLDRDYEQYF. For the CDR3, the DNA is TGTGCCAGCAGCTTGGACAGAGACTACGAGCAGTACTTC. The whole variable domain, filled in from reference TRBV11-1 and TRBJ2-7, reads EAEVAQSPRYKITEKSQAVAFWCDPISGHATLYWYRQILGQGPELLVQFQDESVVDDSQLPKDRFSAERLKGVDSTLKIQPAELGDSAMYLCASSLDRDYEQYFGPGTRLTVT.

The rearrangement uses TRBV18 and TRBJ2-1, with 8 positions matching TRBD2. Losses at the gene ends were 0 bases for V and 7 bases for J; bases not matched to a gene: 5. The germline V gene has CDR1 KGHSH and CDR2 LQKENI. The CDR3 is made up of 15 amino acids. The CDR3 nucleotides read TGTGCCAGCTCACCACCCTGGACTAGCAGGAATGAGCAGTTCTTC. Its translation is CASSPPWTSRNEQFF.

The rearrangement uses TRBV7-2 and TRBJ1-2; D uncertain. The CDR3 sequence is 14 residues long. V dropped 5 bases and J dropped 7 bases, with 17 bases sitting between them. The germline V gene has CDR1 SGHTA and CDR2 FQGNSA. The CDR3 nucleotides read TGTGCCAGCAGCCCAGAAGTAGGAAGGAGTGGCTACACCTTC. This codes for CASSPEVGRSGYTF.

The chain couples TRBV29-1 to TRBJ2-1; 7 bases fit TRBD2. This CDR3 contains 15 residues. The trim removed 3 bases at V and 7 bases at J, leaving 12 bases unmatched. Germline lookup yields CDR1 SQVTM and CDR2 ANQGSEA. CDR3 DNA sequence: TGCAGCGTTGACCCGGGACTACGAATGGGTAATGAGCAGTTCTTC. This translates into CSVDPGLRMGNEQFF.

V is TRBV29-1 and J is TRBJ2-3; the match to TRBD2 covers 10 bases. With 2 bases clipped from V and 3 bases from J, the junction kept 5 bases outside the gene matches. The CDR3 totals 15 residues. The V gene's germline CDR1 is SQVTM and CDR2 ANQGSEA. CDR3 loop: CSVEHPSGGTDTQYF. The CDR3 DNA follows: TGCAGCGTTGAACATCCTAGCGGGGGTACAGATACGCAGTATTTT.

The genes are TRBV18 and TRBJ1-2, with TRBD1 matching 9 bases. Germline V gene lookup returns CDR1 KGHSH and CDR2 LQKENI. The ends lost 1 base at V and 9 bases at J; junction bases unmatched: 3. CDR3 length: 13 amino acids. The CDR3 nucleotides are TGTGCCAGCTCACCACAGGACAGGGGAAGCTACACCTTC. It specifies CASSPQDRGSYTF.